This T cell receptor beta chain emerged from a study of identical twins. The CDR3 length is 17 residues. Germline lookup yields CDR1 SGHVS and CDR2 FNYEAQ. V lost 0 bases, J lost 2 bases, and 17 bases lay in between. This clonotype has more than one count but fewer than ten. TCRdb fed the 5' RACE reads into MiXCR, producing one record per CDR3 protein. The sample lists fewer than 650,000 distinct CDR3 sequences, around 9.6% seen once, with around 3.2% in the top ten. These same records also appear under a second study, on yellow fever vaccine responses in identical twins.

The sample was PBMCs. The clonotype comes from a woman aged 18-29 years in good health. This chain links TRBV7-6 with TRBJ2-7; maybe TRBD1 (5 bases). CDR3: CASSLAPSAGLPYEQYF. The CDR3, as DNA: TGTGCCAGCAGCTTAGCGCCCTCTGCAGGGTTACCCTACGAGCAGTACTTC.